This is a list of T cell receptor beta chains from one sample in a study of T cells after yellow fever vaccination. Using its own MiXCR run on the 5' RACE reads, TCRdb lists one record per CDR3 protein. The data contain roughly 120,000 distinct CDR3 sequences, 6% to 8% of them singletons. This material consisted of CD4+ T cells sorted from PBMCs, taken approximately 11 days after the first yellow fever vaccination. The receptors shown here come from a man aged 18 to 30 who received the YFV17D yellow fever vaccine. The CDR3 runs from the conserved cysteine through the conserved F or W. A D gene is named only where the DNA matches it firmly. Not every row has a clone size; where given, it reads once, few, many or a size class.

>TRBJ1-1|TRBV6-5|14|many|-
CASSWGKGNTEAFF
TGTGCCAGCAGTTGGGGGAAGGGGAACACTGAAGCTTTCTTT
>TRBJ1-2|TRBV28|15|many|-
CASSLYKGAGQGYTF
TGTGCCAGCAGTTTATATAAGGGCGCTGGTCAGGGCTACACCTTC
>TRBJ2-2|TRBV12-3/TRBV12-4|11|-|-
CASCRTGELFF
TGTGCCAGCTGCCGAACCGGGGAGCTGTTTTTT
>TRBJ2-5|TRBV29-1|13|many|-
CSVERGSGETQYF
TGCAGCGTTGAGAGGGGGTCCGGGGAGACCCAGTACTTC
>TRBJ1-1|TRBV6-5|15|many|-
CASRFRPQYDTEAFF
TGTGCCAGCCGTTTTAGACCACAGTATGACACTGAAGCTTTCTTT
>TRBJ2-3|TRBV11-2|17|many|TRBD2
CASSLRLAGARTDTQYF
TGTGCCAGCAGCCTAAGACTAGCGGGGGCCCGCACAGATACGCAGTATTTT
>TRBJ1-3|TRBV29-1|14|many|-
CSVRGRHSGNTIYF
TGCAGCGTGAGGGGGAGGCACTCTGGAAACACCATATATTTT
>TRBJ1-5|TRBV12-3/TRBV12-4|13|many|-
CASTGQINQPQHF
TGTGCCAGCACAGGACAGATCAATCAGCCCCAGCATTTT
>TRBJ2-5|TRBV12-3/TRBV12-4|15|many|-
CASSSGTEWGETQYF
TGTGCCAGCAGTTCGGGGACGGAGTGGGGAGAGACCCAGTACTTC
>TRBJ2-3|TRBV3-1|16|many|TRBD1
CASSLYRDSRTDTQYF
TGTGCCAGCAGCCTGTACCGGGACAGCCGCACAGATACGCAGTATTTT
>TRBJ2-2|TRBV5-4|15|-|TRBD1
CASSLGGQDLGELFF
TGTGCCAGCAGCTTGGGGGGACAGGACCTCGGGGAGCTGTTTTTT
>TRBJ2-7|TRBV20-1|14|many|-
CSARATGPRDEQYF
TGCAGTGCTAGAGCGACAGGCCCTCGCGACGAGCAGTACTTC
>TRBJ1-2|TRBV6-4|15|many|-
CASSDSHWGASGYTF
TGTGCCAGCAGTGACTCTCATTGGGGGGCGTCGGGCTACACCTTC
>TRBJ2-7|TRBV5-1|15|many|-
CASSLAPQGGNEQYF
TGCGCCAGCAGCTTGGCACCTCAGGGAGGAAACGAGCAGTACTTC
>TRBJ2-5|TRBV12-3/TRBV12-4|18|many|-
CASRTTGPGLAAFGTQYF
TGTGCCAGCAGGACGACAGGGCCAGGACTAGCTGCGTTCGGGACCCAGTACTTC
>TRBJ2-1|TRBV5-1|16|-|TRBD2
CASSWSRSGGYNEQFF
TGCGCCAGCAGCTGGTCGAGAAGCGGGGGGTACAATGAGCAGTTCTTC
>TRBJ2-5|TRBV10-3|12|-|-
CAISSSRETQYF
TGTGCCATCAGTAGCAGTCGCGAGACCCAGTACTTC
>TRBJ1-1|TRBV27|14|many|-
CASSPSNRVPEAFF
TGTGCCAGCAGTCCTAGTAACAGGGTCCCTGAAGCTTTCTTT
>TRBJ2-5|TRBV20-1|13|many|TRBD2
CSQTSGGGETQYF
TGCAGTCAAACTAGCGGGGGGGGAGAGACCCAGTACTTC
>TRBJ1-6|TRBV5-1|16|many|-
CASSAEGDAANSPLHF
TGCGCCAGCAGCGCCGAAGGGGACGCAGCCAATTCACCCCTCCACTTT
>TRBJ1-3|TRBV5-1|13|-|-
CASSWTGGNTIYF
TGCGCCAGCAGCTGGACGGGAGGAAACACCATATATTTT
>TRBJ1-1|TRBV18|12|many|-
CASSPRTAQAFF
TGTGCCAGCTCACCGAGGACAGCCCAAGCTTTCTTT
>TRBJ2-6|TRBV28|14|many|-
CASSTFLGANVLTF
TGTGCCAGCAGTACGTTCCTTGGGGCCAACGTCCTGACTTTC
>TRBJ2-2|TRBV27|16|many|TRBD1
CASSLPGQGSTGELFF
TGTGCCAGCAGTTTACCGGGACAGGGGTCCACCGGGGAGCTGTTTTTT
>TRBJ1-2|TRBV7-2|12|-|-
CASSPSNYGYTF
TGTGCCAGCAGCCCCTCTAACTATGGCTACACCTTC
>TRBJ2-3|TRBV24-1|14|many|-
CATSDRGRTDTQYF
TGTGCCACCAGTGACAGGGGCCGGACAGATACGCAGTATTTT
>TRBJ1-3|TRBV20-1|18|few|TRBD1
CSARVPAWTGGRGNTIYF
TGCAGTGCTAGAGTTCCCGCTTGGACAGGGGGCAGAGGAAACACCATATATTTT
>TRBJ1-2|TRBV20-1|16|many|TRBD1
CSARAGGGGAYGGYTF
TGCAGTGCTAGAGCGGGGGGAGGGGGCGCATATGGTGGCTACACCTTC
>TRBJ2-7|TRBV11-2|13|-|-
CASSADGNYEQYF
TGTGCCAGCAGCGCCGACGGAAACTACGAGCAGTACTTC
>TRBJ2-4|TRBV29-1|13|many|-
CSGRGPAKNIQYF
TGCAGCGGGAGGGGGCCAGCCAAAAACATTCAGTACTTC
>TRBJ2-2|TRBV20-1|14|many|TRBD1
CSARRTGLTGELFF
TGCAGTGCTAGACGGACAGGGCTCACCGGGGAGCTGTTTTTT
>TRBJ2-1|TRBV7-2|12|many|TRBD2
CASSLSSGEQFF
TGTGCCAGCAGCTTAAGTAGCGGGGAGCAGTTCTTC
>TRBJ1-3|TRBV19|15|few|-
CASSPQVLSGNTIYF
TGTGCCAGTAGTCCCCAGGTCCTCTCTGGAAACACCATATATTTT
>TRBJ1-1|TRBV12-3/TRBV12-4|14|many|-
CASSSRRTNTEAFF
TGTGCCAGCAGTTCTCGGCGAACGAACACTGAAGCTTTCTTT
>TRBJ2-5|TRBV12-3/TRBV12-4|14|many|-
CASTSLFGGETQYF
TGTGCCAGCACCTCTTTGTTCGGTGGAGAGACCCAGTACTTC
>TRBJ1-3|TRBV30|15|-|-
CAWRRGGEAGNTIYF
TGTGCCTGGAGACGTGGAGGGGAGGCTGGAAACACCATATATTTT
>TRBJ2-3|TRBV5-1|14|many|-
CASSLGGITDTQYF
TGCGCCAGCAGCTTAGGGGGTATCACAGATACGCAGTATTTT
>TRBJ1-1|TRBV19|15|-|-
CASSIRGTLNTEAFF
TGTGCCAGTAGTATCCGGGGGACTTTGAACACTGAAGCTTTCTTT
>TRBJ1-6|TRBV20-1|13|few|-
CSARVVANSPLHF
TGCAGTGCTAGAGTCGTGGCTAATTCACCCCTCCACTTT
>TRBJ2-1|TRBV6-5|17|many|TRBD2
CASSYSNSPSGGHEQFF
TGTGCCAGCAGTTACTCGAATTCCCCTAGCGGGGGCCATGAGCAGTTCTTC
>TRBJ1-5|TRBV2|15|few|-
CASSLFRDSNQPQHF
TGTGCCAGCAGTTTATTCAGGGATAGCAATCAGCCCCAGCATTTT
>TRBJ2-1|TRBV6-6|14|few|-
CASSYSRGGNEQFF
TGTGCCAGCAGTTACTCCCGGGGCGGCAATGAGCAGTTCTTC
>TRBJ2-1|TRBV19|14|many|TRBD2
CASSMSSGGLVAFF
TGTGCCAGTAGTATGTCGTCGGGGGGGCTAGTCGCATTCTTC
>TRBJ1-6|TRBV4-2|15|many|TRBD1
CASSQHPGQGSPLHF
TGTGCCAGCAGCCAACACCCGGGACAGGGGTCACCCCTCCACTTT
>TRBJ1-2|TRBV19|13|many|TRBD1
CASRSQGARGYTF
TGTGCCAGTAGGAGCCAGGGGGCTCGGGGCTACACCTTC
>TRBJ2-5|TRBV6-5|13|many|-
CASSYDGQETQYF
TGTGCCAGCAGTTACGACGGACAAGAGACCCAGTACTTC
>TRBJ2-7|TRBV14|13|many|-
CASSQDVENEQYF
TGTGCCAGCAGCCAAGATGTGGAGAACGAGCAGTACTTC
>TRBJ1-6|TRBV4-3|17|many|TRBD1
CASSQERWKQGGSPLHF
TGCGCCAGCAGCCAAGAAAGGTGGAAACAGGGGGGTTCACCCCTCCACTTT
>TRBJ2-1|TRBV24-1|14|many|-
CATSAGSSYNEQFF
TGTGCCACCAGTGCGGGGAGCTCCTACAATGAGCAGTTCTTC
>TRBJ1-2|TRBV7-3|19|many|TRBD1
CASSPIPTLQGDANYGYTF
TGTGCCAGCAGCCCTATCCCCACCCTACAGGGGGACGCTAACTATGGCTACACCTTC
>TRBJ2-7|TRBV20-1|14|many|TRBD1
CSAGGRDRVYEQYF
TGCAGTGCTGGAGGCCGGGACAGAGTCTACGAGCAGTACTTC